This is a list of T cell receptor beta chains from one sample in a study of cytomegalovirus exposure and HLA in healthy donors. Data came from immunoSEQ multiplex PCR; TCRdb stores just in-frame clones and leaves some out. The sample holds around 120,000 clones, approximately 70% seen once. Sequencing input: PBMCs. Receptors were obtained from a man under 40 in good health and CMV-seropositive. Each CDR3 is given with its conserved first and last residue. A D gene is named only where the DNA matches it firmly. Clone size is stated in some rows and not others, as once, few, many or a class when expanded.

TGTGCCAGTATGGGGACTTTCACAGATACGCAGTATTTT CASMGTFTDTQYF TRBJ2-3 NA 13 TRBV19 few
TGTGCCAGCAGCTCCCACCCCTGGGACTCCCCGGCGAACACCGGGGAGCTGTTTTTT CASSSHPWDSPANTGELFF TRBJ2-2 NA 19 TRBV11-3 NA
TGTGCCAGCAGTGGGGAGTTGGACACCATATATTTT CASSGELDTIYF TRBJ1-3 NA 12 TRBV6-6 NA
TGTGCCAGCAGCGATACGGGGGGGAGCTCCTACAATGAGCAGTTCTTC CASSDTGGSSYNEQFF TRBJ2-1 TRBD2 16 TRBV7-2 NA
TGTGCCAGCAGCTTAGGTAGGGGGGGAGGCACTGAAGCTTTCTTT CASSLGRGGGTEAFF TRBJ1-1 NA 15 TRBV13 few
TGTGCCAGCAGTGACGTGCTATCTCATACGCAGTATTTT CASSDVLSHTQYF TRBJ2-3 NA 13 TRBV25-1 few
TGTGCCAGCAGTGAGGACAGGGTTAATGAAAAACTGTTTTTT CASSEDRVNEKLFF TRBJ1-4 TRBD1 14 TRBV6-1 NA
TGTGCCAGCAGTCGGGACACCTCCGCCTACGAGCAGTACTTC CASSRDTSAYEQYF TRBJ2-7 NA 14 TRBV6-5 NA
TGTGCCAGCAGCACCCCGGGACGAGGGGGCCCTCAGTACTTC CASSTPGRGGPQYF TRBJ2-4 TRBD1 14 TRBV13 NA
TGCGCCAGCAGCCCCCCCCGCGGGCGGAACACTGAAGCTTTCTTT CASSPPRGRNTEAFF TRBJ1-1 NA 15 TRBV4-1 NA
TGTGCCAGCTCACCCCGGGAGTTCTCTGGAAACACCATATATTTT CASSPREFSGNTIYF TRBJ1-3 NA 15 TRBV18 few
TGTGCCAGCACCCGGACAGCTACCTACGAGCAGTACTTC CASTRTATYEQYF TRBJ2-7 NA 13 TRBV6-5 once
TGCGCCAGCAGCTTGGGGAGGGGAGAGACCCAGTACTTC CASSLGRGETQYF TRBJ2-5 NA 13 TRBV5-1 NA
TGTGCCAGTAGTTTCCAGGGTTTTGGTGAAGCTTTCTTT CASSFQGFGEAFF TRBJ1-1 NA 13 TRBV19 NA
TGTGCCAGCAGCGTAGGAGGGACAGACAATCAGCCCCAGCATTTT CASSVGGTDNQPQHF TRBJ1-5 TRBD1 15 TRBV9 NA
TGTGCCAGCACCCTGGGGGGCTACGAGCAGTACTTC CASTLGGYEQYF TRBJ2-7 NA 12 TRBV5-5 NA
TGTGCCAGCAGCTCCGCCGGACAGGGGGCGATCATCTATGGCTACACCTTC CASSSAGQGAIIYGYTF TRBJ1-2 TRBD1 17 TRBV11-2 NA
TGTGCCAGCAGTAAGGACAGGGCAACTGAAGCTTTCTTT CASSKDRATEAFF TRBJ1-1 TRBD1 13 TRBV6-5 NA
TGTGCCAGCCAGACAGGGGGCCGAGGCTACACCTTC CASQTGGRGYTF TRBJ1-2 TRBD1 12 TRBV27 NA
TGTGCCAGCAGCCCGGGGGACAGGGCCAAAATGAACACTGAAGCTTTCTTT CASSPGDRAKMNTEAFF TRBJ1-1 TRBD1 17 TRBV4-2 NA
TGTGCCAGCAGTTACTCTTCCCCGGTCTACGAGCAGTACTTC CASSYSSPVYEQYF TRBJ2-7 NA 14 TRBV6-5 NA
TGTGCCAGCAGCCTGGACAGGGCCTACGAGCAGTACTTC CASSLDRAYEQYF TRBJ2-7 TRBD1 13 TRBV5-6 once
TGTGCCAGTAGTTTCTTGACAGAGTCTCCGAACACCGGGGAGCTGTTTTTT CASSFLTESPNTGELFF TRBJ2-2 NA 17 TRBV19 NA
TGTGCCAGCAGTTCTTTAGGACAGAGGGGGCCCTACGAGCAGTACTTC CASSSLGQRGPYEQYF TRBJ2-7 TRBD1 16 TRBV27 NA
TGTGCCATCAGTGAGGGGCCCGGGACAGCCTACGAGCAGTACTTC CAISEGPGTAYEQYF TRBJ2-7 TRBD1 15 TRBV10-3 NA